The following is a TCR beta chain sequence with its context. This entry belongs to a study of blood T cell repertoires in COVID-19. Background on the study: Collection of acute and convalescent COVID-19 samples took place in the United States, Italy and Spain. PBMCs, B-cell-depleted T cells, or T cells provided the cDNA or gDNA that made up the material.

The germline V gene has CDR1 MDHEN and CDR2 SYDVKM. Deletions cut 5 bases from V and 5 bases from J, with 4 bases between. The CDR3 has 11 residues. As originally analysed: By means of reference gene primer amplification, nucleated cell counts were estimated. This table comes from immunoSEQ multiplex PCR, and its TCRdb copy is limited to in-frame clones, with some not included. V, J and clone size reflect that table, while D and trimming were determined from the DNA. The repertoire has fewer than 250,000 clones, about 83% of them found once; the top ten carry around 5.2%. Input material: peripheral blood. This TCR came from a human donor in a cohort sampled during active COVID-19. The rearrangement joins TRBV28 to TRBJ2-1; no firm D call. CDR3 sequence reads: CASSTHNEQFF. CDR3 sequence (DNA): TGTGCCAGCAGTACTCACAATGAGCAGTTCTTC.